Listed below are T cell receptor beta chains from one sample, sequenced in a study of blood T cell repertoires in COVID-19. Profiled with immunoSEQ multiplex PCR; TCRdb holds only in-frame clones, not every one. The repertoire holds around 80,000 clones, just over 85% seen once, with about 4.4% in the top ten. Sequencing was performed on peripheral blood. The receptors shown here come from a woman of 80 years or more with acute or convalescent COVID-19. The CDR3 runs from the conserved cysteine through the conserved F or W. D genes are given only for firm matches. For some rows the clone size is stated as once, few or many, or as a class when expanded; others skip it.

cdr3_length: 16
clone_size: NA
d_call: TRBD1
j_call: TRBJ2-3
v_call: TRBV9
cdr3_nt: TGTGCCAGCAGCGCCCACAACAGGGGCTCAATAGATACGCAGTATTTT
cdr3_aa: CASSAHNRGSIDTQYF

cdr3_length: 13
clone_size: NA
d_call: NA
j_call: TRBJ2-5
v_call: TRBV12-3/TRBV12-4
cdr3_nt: TGTGCCAGCAGGGGGACATATAAAGAGACCCAGTACTTC
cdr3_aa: CASRGTYKETQYF

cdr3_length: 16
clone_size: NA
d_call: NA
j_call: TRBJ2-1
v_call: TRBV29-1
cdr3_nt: TGCAGCGTTCGCCGCGTGAACAGGGACTCCTACAATGAGCAGTTCTTC
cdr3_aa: CSVRRVNRDSYNEQFF

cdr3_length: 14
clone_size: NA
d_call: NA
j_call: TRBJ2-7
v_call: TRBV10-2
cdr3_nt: TGCGCCAGCAGTGAACGCGGGGCGACCTACGAGCAGTACTTC
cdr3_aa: CASSERGATYEQYF

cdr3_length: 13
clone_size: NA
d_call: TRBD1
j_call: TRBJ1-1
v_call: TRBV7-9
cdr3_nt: TGTGCCAGCAGATCGACAGGGGGCACTGAAGCTTTCTTT
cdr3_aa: CASRSTGGTEAFF

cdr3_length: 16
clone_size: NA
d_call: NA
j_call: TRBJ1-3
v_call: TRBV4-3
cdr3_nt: TGCGCCAGCAGCCCCCGTTCTACAGGGTCCGGAAACACCATATATTTT
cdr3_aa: CASSPRSTGSGNTIYF

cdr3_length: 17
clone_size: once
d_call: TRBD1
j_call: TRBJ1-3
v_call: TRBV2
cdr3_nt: TGTGCCAGCAGTCGAAACCGGGCAGGGGGCTCTGGAAACACCATATATTTT
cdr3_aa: CASSRNRAGGSGNTIYF

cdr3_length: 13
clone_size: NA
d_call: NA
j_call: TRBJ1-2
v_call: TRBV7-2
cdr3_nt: TGTGCCAGCAACTCCCTCGCGGGGGTTGGCTACACCTTC
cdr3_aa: CASNSLAGVGYTF

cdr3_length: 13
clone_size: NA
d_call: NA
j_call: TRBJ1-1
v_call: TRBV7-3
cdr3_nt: TGTGCCAGCAGTCTCAGGATGAACACTGAAGCTTTCTTT
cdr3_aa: CASSLRMNTEAFF

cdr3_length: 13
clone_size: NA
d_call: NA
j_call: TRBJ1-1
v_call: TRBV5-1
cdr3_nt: TGCGCCAGCAGCTTGGAATCAATCACTGAAGCTTTCTTT
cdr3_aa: CASSLESITEAFF

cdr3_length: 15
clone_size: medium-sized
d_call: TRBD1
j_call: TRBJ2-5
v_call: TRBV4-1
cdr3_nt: TGCGCCAGCAGGTCCCGACAGGGGGCTTTAGAGACCCAGTACTTC
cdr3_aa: CASRSRQGALETQYF

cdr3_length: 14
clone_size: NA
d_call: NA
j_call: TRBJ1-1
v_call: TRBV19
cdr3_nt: TGTGCCAGTATTCTCTTGGGGGCTGGAACTGAAGCTTTCTTT
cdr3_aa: CASILLGAGTEAFF

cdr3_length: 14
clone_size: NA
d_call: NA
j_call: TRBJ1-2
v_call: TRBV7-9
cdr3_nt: TGTGCCAGCAGCCCAACTAAGGCAGGGTTTGGCTACACCTTC
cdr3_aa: CASSPTKAGFGYTF

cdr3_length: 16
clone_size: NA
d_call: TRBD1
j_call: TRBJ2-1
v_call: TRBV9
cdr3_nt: TGTGCCAGCAGCGTAAACCGGGACAGGACTTACAATGAGCAGTTCTTC
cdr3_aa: CASSVNRDRTYNEQFF

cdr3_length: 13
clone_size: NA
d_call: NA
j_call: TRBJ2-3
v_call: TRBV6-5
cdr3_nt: TGTGCCAGCAGGGATGGGGGCCCAGATACGCAGTATTTT
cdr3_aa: CASRDGGPDTQYF

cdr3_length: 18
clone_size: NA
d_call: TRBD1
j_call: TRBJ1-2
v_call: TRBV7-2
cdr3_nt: TGTGCCAGCAGCTCCCTCCTGTTTGGGACAGGGGGCGACTATGGCTACACCTTC
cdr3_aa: CASSSLLFGTGGDYGYTF

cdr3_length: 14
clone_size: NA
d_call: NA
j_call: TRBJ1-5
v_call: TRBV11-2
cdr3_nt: TGTGCCAGCAGCCAGGGAGGGTTTGCTCAGCCCCAGCATTTT
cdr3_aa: CASSQGGFAQPQHF

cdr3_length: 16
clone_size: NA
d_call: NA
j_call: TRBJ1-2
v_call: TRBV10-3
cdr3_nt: TGTGCCATCAGTGATGGCAGGGGATCGCCTAACTATGGCTACACCTTC
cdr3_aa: CAISDGRGSPNYGYTF

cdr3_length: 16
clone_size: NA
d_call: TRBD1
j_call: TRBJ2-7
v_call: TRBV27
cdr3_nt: TGTGCCAGCAGATCTGCCCCGGGACAGGGGGTAAACGAGCAGTACTTC
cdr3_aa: CASRSAPGQGVNEQYF

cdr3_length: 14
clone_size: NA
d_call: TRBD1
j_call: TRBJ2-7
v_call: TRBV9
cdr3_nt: TGTGCCAGCAGCCCCGGGGACAGGGACTACGAGCAGTACTTC
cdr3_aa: CASSPGDRDYEQYF

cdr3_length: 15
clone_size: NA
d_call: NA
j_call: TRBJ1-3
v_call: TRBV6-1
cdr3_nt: TGTGCCAGCAGTGAAGGGCCGGGTTCGGGAAACACCATATATTTT
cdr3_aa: CASSEGPGSGNTIYF

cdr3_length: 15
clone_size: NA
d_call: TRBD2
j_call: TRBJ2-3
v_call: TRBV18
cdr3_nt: TGTGCCAGCTCCCCGGGACTAGCGGGCACAGATACGCAGTATTTT
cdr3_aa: CASSPGLAGTDTQYF

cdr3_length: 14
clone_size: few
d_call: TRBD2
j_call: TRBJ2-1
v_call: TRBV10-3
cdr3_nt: TGTGCCATCAGTGGACTAGCGGATAACAATGAGCAGTTCTTC
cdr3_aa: CAISGLADNNEQFF

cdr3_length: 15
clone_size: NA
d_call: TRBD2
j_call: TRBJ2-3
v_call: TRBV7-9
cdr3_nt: TGTGCCGGCCATACTAGCGGGGGGGCTCAAGATACGCAGTATTTT
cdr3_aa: CAGHTSGGAQDTQYF

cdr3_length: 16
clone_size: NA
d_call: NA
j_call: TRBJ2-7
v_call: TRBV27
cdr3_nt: TGTGCCAGCAGTTTAAAGGGGGGGGGAACAGCCTACGAGCAGTACTTC
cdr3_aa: CASSLKGGGTAYEQYF

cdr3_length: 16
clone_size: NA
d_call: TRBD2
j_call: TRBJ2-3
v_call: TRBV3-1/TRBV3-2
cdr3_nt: TGTGCCAGCAGCCTGACCACGGGCGGGAGGACAGATACGCAGTATTTT
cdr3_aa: CASSLTTGGRTDTQYF

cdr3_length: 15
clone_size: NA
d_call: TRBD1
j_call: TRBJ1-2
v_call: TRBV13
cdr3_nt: TGTGCCAGCAGCGCCTACAGGGGAAGTAACTATGGCTACACCTTC
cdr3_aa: CASSAYRGSNYGYTF

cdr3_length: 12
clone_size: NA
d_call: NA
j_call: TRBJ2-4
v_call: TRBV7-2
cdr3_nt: TGTGCCAGCAGCACAGATGCGGGGATTCAGTACTTC
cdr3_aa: CASSTDAGIQYF

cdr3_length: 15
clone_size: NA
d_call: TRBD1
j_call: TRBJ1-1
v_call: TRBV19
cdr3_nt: TGTGCCAGTAGTAGCCAGGGGGCGGGCGCGACTGAAGCTTTCTTT
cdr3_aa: CASSSQGAGATEAFF

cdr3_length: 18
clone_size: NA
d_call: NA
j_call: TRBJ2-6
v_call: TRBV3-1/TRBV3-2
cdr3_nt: TGTGCCAGCAGCCCCCCTCAAGCAGGGGTCTCTGGGGCCAACGTCCTGACTTTC
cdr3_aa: CASSPPQAGVSGANVLTF

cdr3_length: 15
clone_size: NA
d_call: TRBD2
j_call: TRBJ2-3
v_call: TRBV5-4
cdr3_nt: TGTGCCAGCAGCCGTAGCGGGAGTTCGGGAGATACGCAGTATTTT
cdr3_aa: CASSRSGSSGDTQYF

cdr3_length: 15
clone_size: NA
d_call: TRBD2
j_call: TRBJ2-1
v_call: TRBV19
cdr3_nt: TGTGCCAGTAGTATCGGGGGGGGGCGAGGCGATGAGCAGTTCTTC
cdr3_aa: CASSIGGGRGDEQFF

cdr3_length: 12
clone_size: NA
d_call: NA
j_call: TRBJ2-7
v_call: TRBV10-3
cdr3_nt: TGTGCCATCAGTGACGCTAGCTACGAGCAGTACTTC
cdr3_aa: CAISDASYEQYF

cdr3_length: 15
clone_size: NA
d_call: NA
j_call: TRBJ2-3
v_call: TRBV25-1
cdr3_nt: TGTGCCAGCAGTGAATCACAGGGATTCACAGATACGCAGTATTTT
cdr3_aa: CASSESQGFTDTQYF

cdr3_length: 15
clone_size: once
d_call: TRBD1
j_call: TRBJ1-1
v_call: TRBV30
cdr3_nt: TGTGCCTGGAGTACGGCCTCAGGGGGCCTCACTGAAGCTTTCTTT
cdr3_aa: CAWSTASGGLTEAFF

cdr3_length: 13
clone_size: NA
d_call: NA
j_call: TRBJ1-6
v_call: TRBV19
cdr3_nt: TGTGCCAGTAGTGGGCGGGGAAATTCACCCCTCCACTTT
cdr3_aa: CASSGRGNSPLHF

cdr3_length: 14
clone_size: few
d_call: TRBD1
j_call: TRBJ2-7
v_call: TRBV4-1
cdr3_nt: TGCGCCAGCAGCCCCAGGGGGCCGACCTACGAGCAGTACTTC
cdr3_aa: CASSPRGPTYEQYF